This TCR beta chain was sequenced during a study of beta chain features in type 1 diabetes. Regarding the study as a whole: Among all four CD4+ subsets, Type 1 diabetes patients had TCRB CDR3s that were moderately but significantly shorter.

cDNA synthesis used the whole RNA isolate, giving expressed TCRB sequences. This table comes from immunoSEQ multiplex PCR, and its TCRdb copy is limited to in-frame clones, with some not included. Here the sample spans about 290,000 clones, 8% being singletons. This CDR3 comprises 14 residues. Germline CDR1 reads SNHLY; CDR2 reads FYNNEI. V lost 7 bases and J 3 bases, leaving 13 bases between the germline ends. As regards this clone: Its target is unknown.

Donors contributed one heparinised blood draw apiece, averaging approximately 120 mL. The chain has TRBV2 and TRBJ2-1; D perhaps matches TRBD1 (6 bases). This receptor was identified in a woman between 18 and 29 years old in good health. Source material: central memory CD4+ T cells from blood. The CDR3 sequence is CASTSQGIYNEQFF. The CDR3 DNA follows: TGTGCCAGCACCTCACAGGGAATCTACAATGAGCAGTTCTTC.